The T cell receptor beta chain described here comes from a study of tumor and adjacent non-tumor tissue in lung cancer. On this clonotype itself: Its matching antigen is unknown.

CDR3 length: 15 residues. Germline values: CDR1 MNHEY, CDR2 SVGAGI. Whole-study results and caveats: Tumor repertoires had a smaller top 100 clone share than normal lung. Patients with more diverse tumor TCRs had worse survival.

RNA was extracted from bulk tissue without any cell sorting. The normal lung tissue was taken more than 3 cm from the tumor edge. Newly diagnosed lung cancer patients had thoracic surgery in China, August–late 2014, without prior chemotherapy. Three rounds of nested PCR, following a modified ARM-PCR protocol, produced the TCRbeta library. TCRdb itself ran the multiplex PCR reads through MiXCR, one entry per CDR3 protein. The sample consists of 98,000 or so distinct CDR3 sequences, 75% to 85% of them appearing once. The source is a man aged 55 to 70 with small cell lung cancer. The sample comprised distant non-tumor lung tissue. V usage is TRBV6-5 and J usage is TRBJ2-1; no clear D gene. The CDR3 DNA follows: TGTGTCAACAGTCCCGGGTACCGCGGCTACAATGAGCAGTTCTTC. Translation gives CVNSPGYRGYNEQFF.